This entry describes one TCR beta chain. This clone was counted between two and nine times. This clone's antigen is unknown. Nothing much larger sits one base from this clone, and base qualities are not available. No patient had received any treatment before thyroid surgery. Using T-cell receptor beta sequencing, the study looked back at clinical samples from patients collected from the early 2010s to the late 2010s. This entry is derived from a study of metastatic and nonmetastatic thyroid tumors (dated by TCRdb to about 2020). As for the study more broadly: Repertoires from peripheral blood and from tumor or nodule tissue samples of malignant and benign thyroid patients were compared. Broader findings and caveats from the paper: TCR beta diversity was reported as significantly higher in malignant tumors than in benign nodules, in both blood and tumor samples.

Library prep was done by PCR. The sequencer was an Illumina HiSeq 4000. High-throughput sequencing was used to profile the CDR3 region of the TCR beta-chain in every patient. The authors' pipeline ran thus. A classifier to discriminate distant-metastatic papillary thyroid cancer patients was built from CDR3 differences across clinicopathological groups. To measure repertoire diversity the researchers used the Shannon index, while the Morisita-Horn index served to gauge how similar the tumor and blood repertoires were. TCRdb reanalyzed the raw reads on its own, using fastp at Q25 for trimming and MiXCR for clone calling, and kept in-frame beta chains. Clone size and V and J calls follow TCRdb, not the original study. The sample has about 24,000 clones on record, approximately 19% of them singletons. Approximately 4.6% of the sample belongs to the ten largest clones. The junction shows trimming of 7 bases on V and 2 bases on J, plus 10 bases between the germline ends. The germline V gene supplies CDR1 SNHLY and CDR2 FYNNEI. The CDR3 contains 13 residues, cysteine and phenylalanine counted. Here the CDR3 DNA is all that survives: 39 bases in frame from base 1.

The sequence derives from a male donor with papillary thyroid cancer or a benign thyroid nodule (not recorded which). Some clones in this sample may be carry-over from other donors' samples. The sample was blood. The chain links TRBV2 with TRBJ2-3; no D gene call is confident. The sequenced DNA is TGTGCCAGCATGGGTAGCTTCACAGATACGCAGTATTTT. Translated, it reads CASMGSFTDTQYF.